These 21 T cell receptor beta chains were all obtained from the same sample, sequenced in a study of human T cells and chemical hapten exposure. As for time point: patch test 2, 6 weeks after DPC sensitization. The treatment was: therapeutic diphenylcyclopropenone sensitization with weekly scalp DPC. One entry per CDR3 protein, called by TCRdb with MiXCR from the RACE reads. The sample has fewer than 100,000 distinct CDR3 sequences, about 9% seen once; the top ten hold 2% to 2.5%. This specimen was whole blood, taken in connection with sensitization to the hapten diphenylcyclopropenone (DPC). Receptors were obtained from a woman between 35 and 50 years old with alopecia areata. Some clones in this sample may be carry-over from other donors' samples.

CDR3 bases: TGTGCTAGTGGTTTGGACACTAGCGCGTACACAGATACGCAGTATTTT. Protein sequence: CASGLDTSAYTDTQYF. The V gene is TRBV12-5, the J gene TRBJ2-3; 7 bases match TRBD2. Germline V gene data show CDR1 as LGHNT and CDR2 as FRNRAP. The CDR3 extends over 16 amino acids. V was pared by 1 base and J by 2 bases, with 6 bases of the junction left unmatched. The whole variable domain, remainder taken from reference TRBV12-5 and TRBJ2-3, is DARVTQTPRHKVTEMGQEVTMRCQPILGHNTVFWYRQTMMQGLELLAYFRNRAPLDDSGMPKDRFSAEMPDATLATLKIQPSEPRDSAVYFCASGLDTSAYTDTQYFGPGTRLTVL.

At least ten counts were recorded for this clonotype. The V call is TRBV6-1, the J call TRBJ2-1, with 9 nucleotides matching TRBD2. The V gene end was trimmed by 10 bases and the J gene end by 6 bases; junction bases not matched to a gene: 10. The CDR3 is 14 residues long. CDR1 and CDR2 (germline): MNHNS, SASEGT. CDR3 DNA: TGTGCCACATCCAATAGCGGGAGCGTCAATGAGCAGTTCTTC. It specifies CATSNSGSVNEQFF.

At least ten counts were recorded for this clonotype. The rearrangement uses TRBV23-1 and TRBJ2-5; D is possibly TRBD1 (7 bases). TRBV23-1 is an ORF, with its function uncertain. Trimming pared 4 bases from V and 3 bases from J, leaving 12 bases between. CDR3 length: 14 amino acids. CDR3 in amino acids: CASSRTGEEETQYF. The DNA of the CDR3 is TGCGCCAGCAGTCGCACAGGGGAGGAAGAGACCCAGTACTTC.

There are many counts of this clonotype. The CDR3 reads CAISEGTRNEKLFF. The CDR3 coding sequence is TGTGCCATCAGTGAGGGGACAAGAAATGAAAAACTGTTTTTT. The chain employs TRBV10-3 and TRBJ1-4; D possibly corresponds to TRBD1 (6 bases). The CDR3 runs to 14 residues. V lost 2 bases and J 5 bases, leaving 9 bases between the germline ends. Germline CDR1 and CDR2: ENHRY and SYGVKD.

At least ten counts were recorded for this clonotype. The gene calls are TRBV4-3 and TRBJ2-7; 10 nucleotides line up with TRBD2. The J segment lost 7 bases and the V segment lost 5 bases, leaving 8 bases of the junction unmatched. Germline CDR1 and CDR2: LGHNA and YSLEER. The CDR3 spans 14 residues. The CDR3 protein is CASSWTSGEGEQYF. In nucleotides, the CDR3 is TGCGCCAGCAGCTGGACTAGCGGAGAGGGAGAGCAGTACTTC.

In this sample, this clonotype turned up a few times. This sequence joins TRBV7-2 and TRBJ2-5; D is ambiguous. Trimming left V 5 bases short and J 0 bases short, with 10 bases between. The CDR3 totals 14 residues. Germline V CDR1 and CDR2: SGHTA, FQGNSA. The CDR3 is CASSPFAYQETQYF. CDR3 sequence (DNA): TGTGCCAGCAGCCCTTTCGCGTACCAAGAGACCCAGTACTTC.

This chain uses TRBV19 with TRBJ1-5, with D hard to call. Germline lookup yields CDR1 LNHDA and CDR2 SQIVND (reference sequence). V lost 6 bases and J lost 1, with 19 bases in between. There are 17 residues in the CDR3. This CDR3 is CASSRFPPGGSNQPQHF. The CDR3 DNA reads TGTGCCAGTAGCCGGTTCCCCCCTGGAGGGAGCAATCAGCCCCAGCATTTT.

This clonotype showed up many times. The V call is TRBV7-6, the J call TRBJ2-1, with 7 bases aligning to TRBD2. V shed 4 bases, J shed 1 base, and the junction held 4 bases outside the gene matches. Germline CDR1 SGHVS, CDR2 FNYEAQ. The CDR3 is 15 amino acids. Written as DNA, the CDR3 is TGTGCCAGCAGCTCCGGGGGAGGGTCCTACAATGAGCAGTTCTTC. Amino acids: CASSSGGGSYNEQFF.

V usage is TRBV20-1 and J usage is TRBJ2-7; 8 bases align to TRBD2. V shed 6 bases, J shed 2 bases, and the junction held 6 bases outside the gene matches. This CDR3 contains 13 residues. CDR1 DFQATT and CDR2 SNEGSKA come from the germline V gene (reference sequence). This chain's CDR3 is CSARSGKTYEQYF. In DNA form, the CDR3 reads TGCAGTGCCCGTAGCGGGAAGACCTACGAGCAGTACTTC.

The V and J genes are TRBV7-6 and TRBJ2-7; perhaps D is TRBD1 or TRBD2 (6 bases each). The length of the CDR3 is 14 residues. Trimming stripped 6 bases from V and 3 bases from J, with 15 bases between. CDR1 is SGHVS and CDR2 is FNYEAQ in the germline V gene. CDR3 in DNA: TGTGCCAGCAGTCGAGGCGGGACATTCTACGAGCAGTACTTC. This encodes CASSRGGTFYEQYF.

V gene TRBV3-1 combines with J gene TRBJ2-7; a possible D gene is TRBD2 (6 bases). Germline-derived CDR1 and CDR2 are LGHDT and YNNKEL (reference sequence). Trimming pared 4 bases from V and 7 bases from J, leaving 23 bases between. CDR3 length: 16 residues. The CDR3 spells CASSPRDPTDGGEQYF. The DNA for the CDR3 is TGTGCCAGCAGCCCACGCGACCCAACCGACGGAGGGGAGCAGTACTTC.

This clonotype was seen a handful of times. This chain joins TRBV20-1 and TRBJ1-5; D call uncertain. V lost 7 bases and J 3 bases, leaving 13 bases between the germline ends. Per the germline V gene, CDR1 is DFQATT and CDR2 is SNEGSKA (reference sequence). This CDR3 spans 13 amino acids. The chain's CDR3 is CSVTDGYNQPQHF. CDR3 nucleotides: TGCAGTGTCACGGACGGGTACAATCAGCCCCAGCATTTT.

This clonotype has a handful of counts. V usage is TRBV7-8 and J usage is TRBJ2-6; tentative D call: TRBD1 (5 bases). V dropped 4 bases and J dropped 0 bases, with 13 bases sitting between them. This CDR3 region has 17 residues. Germline values: CDR1 SGHVS, CDR2 FQNEAQ. DNA of the CDR3: TGTGCCAGCAGCTATCAGGGCCTAAGCTCTGGGGCCAACGTCCTGACTTTC. Translation: CASSYQGLSSGANVLTF.

This chain links TRBV13 with TRBJ2-3, with 10 bases that match TRBD2. In germline, CDR1 is PRHDT, CDR2 FYEKMQ (reference sequence). Losses at the gene ends were 1 base for V and 4 bases for J; bases not matched to a gene: 5. This CDR3 contains 16 residues. The CDR3 nucleotides read TGTGCCAGCAGCTTAGACGGACTAGCGGTGTCAGATACGCAGTATTTT. Translation gives CASSLDGLAVSDTQYF. The full variable domain, with the rest looked up from reference TRBV13 and TRBJ2-3, is AAGVIQSPRHLIKEKRETATLKCYPIPRHDTVYWYQQGPGQDPQFLISFYEKMQSDKGSIPDRFSAQQFSDYHSELNMSSLELGDSALYFCASSLDGLAVSDTQYFGPGTRLTVL.

This clonotype showed up just a few times. The rearrangement joins TRBV7-2 to TRBJ2-2; D uncertain. This CDR3 region has 13 residues. Per germline, CDR1 SGHTA and CDR2 FQGNSA. The V end was cut by 2 bases, the J end by 8 bases, with 9 bases between. The CDR3 reads CASSLFSLGELFF. CDR3 coding DNA: TGTGCCAGCAGCTTATTCTCCTTAGGGGAGCTGTTTTTT.

This clonotype appeared many times. The chain is built from TRBV12-3 or TRBV12-4 and TRBJ1-2, with 10 bases fitting TRBD1. CDR3 length: 16 residues. V lost 0 bases to trimming and J lost 8 bases; unmatched junction nucleotides: 9. CDR3 sequence: CASSLAIGTGARGYTF. The CDR3 coding sequence is TGTGCCAGCAGTTTAGCGATTGGGACAGGGGCCAGGGGCTACACCTTC.

On this clonotype: This sequence may be a read error, since a much larger clone differs from it by one base. The chain uses TRBV27 and TRBJ2-7; 7 positions agree with TRBD2. In germline, CDR1 is MNHEY, CDR2 SMNVEV (reference sequence). The CDR3 is 15 residues long. The CDR3 region has the DNA TGTGCCAGCAGTTCTAGCGGCCAGAGCTCCTACAAGCAGTACTTC. This gives the protein CASSSSGQSSYKQYF.

CDR3 protein: CASQESSGNEQYF. CDR3 nucleotides: TGTGCCAGCCAGGAAAGCAGTGGGAACGAGCAGTACTTC. The chain links TRBV6-5 to TRBJ2-7, with D uncertain. The germline CDR1 and CDR2 sequences are MNHEY and SVGAGI. The CDR3 extends over 13 amino acids. The V end lost 8 bases, the J end lost 5 bases, and 16 bases lay between the germline ends.

The chain combines TRBV28 with TRBJ2-3; D possibly corresponds to TRBD2 (6 bases). Trimming left V 7 bases short and J 0 bases short, with 11 bases between. CDR1 and CDR2 from the germline V gene are MDHEN and SYDVKM. This CDR3 is built from 14 residues. CDR3 DNA sequence: TGTGCCAGCAACCCTGCGGGGAGCACAGATACGCAGTATTTT. Protein: CASNPAGSTDTQYF.

In its sample, this clonotype was seen a few times. One end of the junction is discordant with germline, which a read error may explain. The chain combines TRBV7-9 with TRBJ2-5; TRBD2 matches 9 bases. Germline CDR1 and CDR2: SEHNR and FQNEAQ (reference sequence). This CDR3 has 16 amino acids. The CDR3, as DNA: TGTGTCAGCAGCTCGACTAGCGGAGGGGGAATAGAGACCCAGTACTTC. This gives the protein CVSSSTSGGGIETQYF.

This clonotype was recorded at least ten times. J is TRBJ1-4 and V is TRBV5-4, with D unclear. The germline V gene encodes CDR1 SGHNT and CDR2 YYREEE (reference sequence). The CDR3 has 15 amino acids. Trimming removed 1 base at V and 0 bases at J, with 7 bases between. CDR3 sequence: CASSLSSSTNEKLFF. CDR3 in DNA: TGTGCCAGCAGCTTGTCGTCCTCAACTAATGAAAAACTGTTTTTT.